This passage covers 25 T cell receptor beta chains from one sample sequenced in a study of human T cells and chemical hapten exposure (dated by TCRdb to the early 2020s). The label giving this sample's time point can be read as: pre-sensitization, week 0. The sample's treatment or condition, from its label and the paper: therapeutic diphenylcyclopropenone sensitization with weekly scalp DPC. Total RNA was extracted from unfractionated whole blood that had been collected in Tempus Blood RNA tubes. Libraries were built with RACE. Reads for this sample came from a NextSeq 500. Through fastp at Q25 and MiXCR, TCRdb rebuilt clones from the public reads, retaining in-frame beta chains. Under each unique CDR3 protein, matching rows form one entry showing the most common genes and DNA. The sample includes 34,000 or so distinct CDR3 sequences, with about a tenth observed a single time. The ten largest clones take up 27% of the sample.

Sequencing used whole blood, obtained in connection with sensitization to the hapten diphenylcyclopropenone (DPC). The receptor source for this set is a middle-aged man with alopecia areata. Some clones in this sample may be carry-over from other donors' samples.

This clonotype was seen repeatedly, ten times or more. V is TRBV19 and J is TRBJ2-1; D is unresolved. V lost 7 bases and J 3 bases, leaving 13 bases between the germline ends. Looked up from germline, CDR1 is LNHDA and CDR2 is SQIVND (reference sequence). The length of the CDR3 is 14 residues. The CDR3 loop is CASTLRGVYNEQFF. CDR3 nucleotides: TGTGCCAGTACTCTACGTGGGGTCTACAATGAGCAGTTCTTC.

This clonotype was counted at least ten times. The chain recombines TRBV7-2 with TRBJ2-1, with TRBD2 matching over 10 bases. Germline V gene lookup returns CDR1 SGHTA and CDR2 FQGNSA. The V and J ends lost 1 base and 6 bases, in that order; junction bases with no gene match: 12. The CDR3 runs to 18 residues. The CDR3 loop is CASSLEGLSGRAFNEQFF. CDR3 bases: TGTGCCAGCAGCTTAGAGGGTCTCAGCGGGAGGGCTTTCAATGAGCAGTTCTTC. Using reference TRBV7-2 and TRBJ2-1 for the parts outside the CDR3, the full variable domain is GAGVSQSPSNKVTEKGKDVELRCDPISGHTALYWYRQSLGQGLEFLIYFQGNSAPDKSGLPSDRFSAERTGGSVSTLTIQRTQQEDSAVYLCASSLEGLSGRAFNEQFFGPGTRLTVL.

The J gene is TRBJ2-6, the V gene TRBV28; 8 positions agree with TRBD1. The CDR3 extends over 16 amino acids. Per the germline V gene, CDR1 is MDHEN and CDR2 is SYDVKM. The trim removed 2 bases at V and 4 bases at J, leaving 4 bases unmatched. CDR3 bases: TGTGCCAGCAGTTTACAGGGGGCCGCAGGGGCCAACGTCCTGACTTTC. Encoded protein: CASSLQGAAGANVLTF. The full variable domain, in which reference TRBV28 and TRBJ2-6 provide the parts outside the CDR3, is DVKVTQSSRYLVKRTGEKVFLECVQDMDHENMFWYRQDPGLGLRLIYFSYDVKMKEKGDIPEGYSVSREKKERFSLILESASTNQTSMYLCASSLQGAAGANVLTFGAGSRLTVL.

The chain uses TRBV6-2 or TRBV6-3 and TRBJ2-7, with 14 positions matching TRBD2. The CDR3 loop spans 13 amino acids. Germline V gene lookup returns CDR1 MNHEY and CDR2 SVGEGT. The trim removed 7 bases at V and 6 bases at J, leaving 2 bases unmatched. CDR3 bases: TGTGCCAGCATGGGACTAGCGGGAGCCGAGCAGTACTTC. It translates to CASMGLAGAEQYF.

The chain joins TRBV15 to TRBJ2-7; D unclear. The germline V gene has CDR1 LNHNV and CDR2 YYDKDF (reference sequence). Between the trimmed V and J ends, which lost 0 bases and 4 bases, there was a span of 28 bases. The CDR3 contains 20 residues. The CDR3 region has the DNA TGTGCCACCAGCAGAGATATTCAAACAGACCTTCCAGGTAATGAGTACGAGCAGTACTTC. Translation: CATSRDIQTDLPGNEYEQYF.

This clonotype appeared many times. The chain links TRBV4-2 to TRBJ2-5; 13 bases align to TRBD2. Trimming cost V 0 bases and J 5 bases; bases outside gene matches: 3. Per germline, CDR1 LGHNA and CDR2 YNFKEQ. There are 16 residues in the CDR3. CDR3 DNA sequence: TGTGCCAGCAGCCAAGACAGGACTAGCGGGAGTGAGACCCAGTACTTC. This translates into CASSQDRTSGSETQYF.

This clonotype was seen at least ten times. The gene calls are TRBV27 and TRBJ2-7; unclear D gene. The length of the CDR3 is 12 residues. Germline values: CDR1 MNHEY, CDR2 SMNVEV (reference sequence). V was clipped by 5 bases and J by 2 bases, with 7 bases between them. The CDR3 is CASSPNPYEQYF. The CDR3 DNA follows: TGTGCCAGCAGTCCAAACCCCTACGAGCAGTACTTC.

This clonotype showed up just a few times. The V call is TRBV7-9, the J call TRBJ1-2; TRBD1 agrees at 9 bases. The V gene end was trimmed by 4 bases and the J gene end by 4 bases; junction bases not matched to a gene: 7. The CDR3 runs 15 residues. Per the germline V gene, CDR1 is SEHNR and CDR2 is FQNEAQ (reference sequence). CDR3 region: CASSSPGQGLYGYTF. CDR3 nucleotides: TGTGCCAGCAGCTCCCCGGGACAGGGCCTCTATGGCTACACCTTC.

This clonotype is medium-sized. V gene TRBV20-1 combines with J gene TRBJ2-7, with D possibly being TRBD1 (6 bases). This CDR3 is built from 17 residues. Germline CDR1 DFQATT, CDR2 SNEGSKA (reference sequence). Trimming removed 2 bases from V and 5 bases from J, with 25 bases in between. CDR3 residues: CSARSEAGVLDGDEQYF. DNA of the CDR3: TGCAGTGCTAGATCAGAGGCAGGGGTTTTGGACGGCGACGAGCAGTACTTC.

In regard to this clonotype: It may be a read error: a sequence one base away is much more abundant. This chain connects TRBV7-6 to TRBJ2-2; D remains ambiguous. Looked up from germline, CDR1 is SGHVS and CDR2 is FNYEAQ. This CDR3 is built from 13 residues. The V and J ends lost 2 bases and 1 base respectively, with 2 bases between them. In DNA, the CDR3 is TGTGCCAGCAGCTTAATGAACACCGGGGAGCTGTTTTTT. Translated, it gives CASSLMNTGELFF.

This clonotype is labeled as medium-sized. The chain joins TRBV7-9 to TRBJ2-2; D is ambiguous. V lost 6 bases, J lost 7 bases, and 12 bases lay in between. Germline V gene data show CDR1 as SEHNR and CDR2 as FQNEAQ (reference sequence). This CDR3 has 13 amino acids. CDR3 loop: CASSPTVHGELFF. In DNA form, the CDR3 reads TGTGCCAGCAGTCCGACCGTTCACGGGGAGCTGTTTTTT.

This clonotype has only a few counts. CDR3 loop: CASRMGQNTEAFF. The DNA of the CDR3 is TGTGCCAGCAGGATGGGACAGAACACTGAAGCTTTCTTT. The rearrangement uses TRBV6-1 and TRBJ1-1; maybe TRBD1 (6 bases). CDR1 and CDR2 from the germline V gene are MNHNS and SASEGT. There are 13 residues in the CDR3. Trimming removed 6 bases from V and 1 base from J, with 9 bases in between.

V and J are TRBV5-4 and TRBJ2-1, with 9 bases lining up with TRBD2. The CDR3 is 16 amino acids. CDR1 and CDR2 (germline): SGHNT, YYREEE (reference sequence). V was clipped by 1 base and J by 0 bases; unmatched bases: 2. The CDR3: CASSLPSGNSYNEQFF. As DNA, the CDR3 is TGTGCCAGCAGCTTGCCTAGCGGGAACTCCTACAATGAGCAGTTCTTC.

This clonotype was picked up many times. The rearrangement joins TRBV5-1 to TRBJ1-1; TRBD1 agrees at 8 bases. CDR1 is SGHRS, CDR2 YFSETQ, per germline. With 4 bases clipped from V and 4 bases from J, the junction kept 6 bases outside the gene matches. This CDR3 contains 14 residues. The CDR3 DNA reads TGCGCCAGCAGCCCAGGACAGGGTATCACTGAAGCTTTCTTT. Its translation: CASSPGQGITEAFF.

The chain couples TRBV28 to TRBJ1-1, with D possibly TRBD1 on 5 matching bases. CDR1 and CDR2 from the germline V gene are MDHEN and SYDVKM. V lost 6 bases to trimming and J lost 0 bases, with 14 bases between them. The CDR3 has 15 amino acids. CDR3 loop: CASSPADRLNTEAFF. The CDR3 DNA is TGTGCCAGCAGCCCGGCCGACAGACTGAACACTGAAGCTTTCTTT.

The sample holds many counts of this clonotype. V and J are TRBV28 and TRBJ2-7; D may be TRBD1 (6 bases). Germline V lookup: CDR1 MDHEN, CDR2 SYDVKM. Trimming pared 5 bases from V and 3 bases from J, leaving 17 bases between. CDR3 length: 15 residues. The CDR3 loop is CASSRLPGRGYEQYF. In DNA form, the CDR3 reads TGTGCCAGCAGTCGTTTGCCGGGCAGGGGCTACGAGCAGTACTTC.

The chain combines TRBV6-5 with TRBJ2-7; TRBD2 aligns across 8 bases. Germline CDR1 is MNHEY and CDR2 is SVGAGI. This CDR3 contains 15 residues. The J segment lost 4 bases and the V segment lost 2 bases, leaving 7 bases of the junction unmatched. The CDR3 protein is CASSYAVASGYEQYF. The CDR3 coding sequence is TGTGCCAGCAGTTACGCGGTGGCTAGCGGGTACGAGCAGTACTTC.

This clonotype was seen a few times. The rearrangement uses TRBV5-1 and TRBJ2-3, with TRBD1 as a possible D gene (7 bases). There are 17 residues in the CDR3. V lost 0 bases to trimming and J lost 1 base, with 15 bases between them. Germline assignment: CDR1 SGHRS and CDR2 YFSETQ. The CDR3 loop is CASSLAAGGRGTDTQYF. CDR3 coding DNA: TGCGCCAGCAGCTTGGCGGCAGGGGGGCGCGGCACAGATACGCAGTATTTT.

This clonotype has a handful of counts. The chain links TRBV18 to TRBJ1-1; no reliable D call. This CDR3 is built from 12 residues. Trimming stripped 6 bases from V and 1 base from J, with 6 bases between. Germline V gene data show CDR1 as KGHSH and CDR2 as LQKENI. CDR3 in amino acids: CASSTGNTEAFF. The CDR3 nucleotides read TGTGCCAGCTCTACGGGGAACACTGAAGCTTTCTTT. Combining the CDR3 with reference TRBV18 and TRBJ1-1 gives the whole variable domain NAGVMQNPRHLVRRRGQEARLRCSPMKGHSHVYWYRQLPEEGLKFMVYLQKENIIDESGMPKERFSAEFPKEGPSILRIQQVVRGDSAAYFCASSTGNTEAFFGQGTRLTVV.

Many counts were recorded for this clonotype. The chain recombines TRBV20-1 with TRBJ1-6; the D gene is possibly TRBD1 (6 bases). This CDR3 comprises 14 residues. The V end was cut by 6 bases, the J end by 2 bases, with 11 bases between. The germline CDR1 and CDR2 sequences are DFQATT and SNEGSKA (reference sequence). CDR3 bases: TGCAGTGCCATAGGACAGACCTATAATTCACCCCTCCACTTT. This gives the protein CSAIGQTYNSPLHF.

This chain joins TRBV11-2 and TRBJ1-5; 8 nucleotides align to TRBD1. The germline V gene has CDR1 SGHAT and CDR2 FQNNGV. The CDR3 runs to 13 residues. With 5 bases clipped from V and 8 bases from J, the junction kept 5 bases outside the gene matches. In nucleotides, the CDR3 is TGTGCCAGCAGCCGAGACAGGGGTGAGCCCCAGCATTTT. It encodes CASSRDRGEPQHF.

Only a few counts were recorded for this clonotype. The chain couples TRBV29-1 to TRBJ2-1; TRBD1 or TRBD2 may be the D gene (5 bases each). V was cut by 8 bases and J by 7 bases, with 18 bases left in between. Germline values: CDR1 SQVTM, CDR2 ANQGSEA. The length of the CDR3 is 13 residues. The CDR3 region has the DNA TGCAGCAAAACCTCCGGGACCCTGAATGAGCAGTTCTTC. Protein: CSKTSGTLNEQFF.

This clonotype was detected ten times or more. The chain uses TRBV27 and TRBJ1-6; no firm D call. Germline CDR1 reads MNHEY; CDR2 reads SMNVEV (reference sequence). Between the trimmed V and J ends, which lost 5 bases and 12 bases, there was a span of 17 bases. CDR3 length: 14 residues. CDR3 region: CASSAGDGYQPLHF. The CDR3 DNA sequence: TGTGCCAGCAGTGCCGGTGACGGCTACCAACCCCTCCACTTT.

This clonotype was observed at least ten times. This rearrangement joins TRBV10-2 to TRBJ1-5; D might be TRBD1 (6 bases). The CDR3 consists of 13 residues. Trimming removed 6 bases at V and 6 bases at J, with 12 bases between. The germline V gene encodes CDR1 WSHSY and CDR2 SAAADI. The CDR3, as DNA: TGCGCCAGCAGCACAGGGCAGGGTCAGCCCCAGCATTTT. As protein: CASSTGQGQPQHF.

This clonotype turned up a few times. This chain joins TRBV27 and TRBJ2-5; a weak D match, TRBD1 (6 bases). The germline V gene encodes CDR1 MNHEY and CDR2 SMNVEV (reference sequence). The V end lost 4 bases, the J end lost 2 bases, and 17 bases lay between the germline ends. The CDR3 has 16 amino acids. The CDR3 nucleotides are TGTGCCAGCAGTTCGATACCAGGGGACACTCAAGAGACCCAGTACTTC. Translation: CASSSIPGDTQETQYF.